A single sample gave rise to the 10 T cell receptor beta chains below, sequenced in a study of blood T cell repertoires in COVID-19 (dated by TCRdb to 2018 to 2021). The library was obtained by the immunoSEQ multiplex PCR assay. Sourced from immuneACCESS, this table was stored by TCRdb with only in-frame sequences that have V and J called. A share of the clones is absent; for the studies checked, an unresolved V gene accounts for under half, and the remainder has no known explanation. The sample table holds some 700,000 clones, of which just under 90% were seen once. Under 0.3% of the sample goes to the ten largest clones. Sequencing used peripheral blood. The receptors were sampled from a young woman with acute or convalescent COVID-19.

This clone was counted once. The chain couples TRBV28 to TRBJ2-7; D possibly corresponds to TRBD1 (5 bases). Trimming stripped 3 bases from V and 7 bases from J, with 22 bases between. The CDR3 is 16 residues long. CDR1 and CDR2 (germline): MDHEN, SYDVKM. The CDR3 bases are TGTGCCAGCAGTTTGTCAGGGTCCCCGTCTGAGGAGGAGCAGTACTTC. Translation gives CASSLSGSPSEEEQYF.

The J gene is TRBJ2-3, the V gene TRBV29-1, with a tentative D call TRBD1 (6 bases). This CDR3 has 14 residues. The V gene lost 7 bases and the J gene lost 0 bases, with 14 bases spanning the gap. In germline, CDR1 is SQVTM, CDR2 ANQGSEA. CDR3 bases: TGCAGCGCAGGGGTTCCCCTTAGCACAGATACGCAGTATTTT. Translated, it gives CSAGVPLSTDTQYF.

This sequence joins TRBV7-9 and TRBJ2-7, with a weak D call TRBD1 (6 bases). Germline-derived CDR1 and CDR2 are SEHNR and FQNEAQ (reference sequence). Trimming removed 3 bases at V and 5 bases at J, with 17 bases between. The CDR3 has 15 amino acids. For the CDR3, the DNA is TGTGCCAGCAGCTTGAGCATCAACAGGGAAAACGAGCAGTACTTC. Translating gives CASSLSINRENEQYF.

This chain uses TRBV19 with TRBJ2-1; no definite D call. Deletions cut 3 bases from V and 0 bases from J, with 9 bases between. This CDR3 comprises 15 residues. Per germline, CDR1 LNHDA and CDR2 SQIVND (reference sequence). The CDR3 region has the DNA TGTGCCAGTAGTATTGTCCCCGGCTCCTACAATGAGCAGTTCTTC. It specifies CASSIVPGSYNEQFF.

The chain joins TRBV9 to TRBJ1-1; possibly TRBD1 for D (5 bases). V was pared by 0 bases and J by 2 bases, with 11 bases between. The CDR3 is made up of 15 amino acids. Germline V gives CDR1 SGDLS, CDR2 YYNGEE. The CDR3 sequence is CASSVDRQPNTEAFF. The CDR3 DNA is TGTGCCAGCAGCGTAGACCGACAGCCTAACACTGAAGCTTTCTTT.

The count of this clone is one. The rearrangement links TRBV4-1 to TRBJ2-5; 8 bases agree with TRBD2. The CDR3 spans 16 residues. V lost 1 base and J lost 4; bases outside the gene matches: 8. Looked up from germline, CDR1 is MGHRA and CDR2 is YSYEKL. The CDR3 region has the DNA TGCGCCAGCAGCCAAGCTCGGGAGCGGGAGATAGAGACCCAGTACTTC. Amino acid sequence: CASSQAREREIETQYF.

The rearrangement links TRBV29-1 to TRBJ1-2, with D possibly TRBD1 on 5 matching bases. Germline V lookup: CDR1 SQVTM, CDR2 ANQGSEA. This CDR3 spans 14 amino acids. V lost 0 bases, J lost 4 bases, and 12 bases lay in between. CDR3 sequence reads: CSVEEPGGSYGYTF. The CDR3 DNA reads TGCAGCGTTGAAGAACCGGGGGGTAGCTATGGCTACACCTTC.

This chain uses TRBV12-3 or TRBV12-4 with TRBJ1-2; weak D call: TRBD1 (6 bases). Trimming pared 6 bases from V and 9 bases from J, leaving 14 bases between. This CDR3 contains 12 residues. The CDR3 sequence: CASSSGTLSYTF. Here the CDR3 DNA reads TGTGCCAGCAGCTCCGGGACACTTAGCTACACCTTC.

Here the CDR3 reads CASSAQAGTLPNEQFF. The DNA of the CDR3 is TGTGCCAGCAGCGCGCAAGCGGGGACACTACCTAATGAGCAGTTCTTC. The rearrangement links TRBV7-3 to TRBJ2-1, with a tentative D call TRBD2 (7 bases). This CDR3 has 16 residues. V lost 5 bases, J lost 7 bases, and 21 bases lay in between. Germline values: CDR1 SGHTA, CDR2 FQGTGA.

This clone is a singleton in its sample. V gene TRBV6-2 or TRBV6-3 combines with J gene TRBJ1-1; D not resolved. The V and J ends lost 0 bases and 4 bases respectively, with 12 bases between them. This CDR3 has 15 amino acids. In germline, CDR1 is MNHEY, CDR2 SVGEGT. DNA of the CDR3: TGTGCCAGCAGTTACTCTTACGAGGCTGGCACTGAAGCTTTCTTT. This sequence encodes CASSYSYEAGTEAFF.